The clone carrying this T cell receptor beta chain was observed a handful of times. The antigen remains undetermined. The CDR3 is 13 residues long. Germline V gives CDR1 MNHEY, CDR2 SVGEGT. V gave up 6 bases and J gave up 0 bases, with 8 bases separating them. One entry per CDR3 protein, called by TCRdb with MiXCR from the RT-PCR reads. The profile covers 860,000 or so distinct CDR3 sequences, with 21% appearing a single time and approximately 10% taken by the ten largest. The entry originates in a study of response to subunit inactivated influenza vaccine. Regarding the study as a whole: There was a suggestion from the authors that each seasonal influenza vaccination recruits few new T cells.

Sequenced here: PBMCs from blood, sampled about 5 days after vaccination. The clonotype originates from a man aged 50 to 59 who received an inactivated influenza vaccine. V and J are TRBV6-2 or TRBV6-3 and TRBJ1-1; D not certain. CDR3 loop: CASRAGLNTEAFF. DNA of the CDR3: TGTGCCAGCAGGGCAGGTCTGAACACTGAAGCTTTCTTT.